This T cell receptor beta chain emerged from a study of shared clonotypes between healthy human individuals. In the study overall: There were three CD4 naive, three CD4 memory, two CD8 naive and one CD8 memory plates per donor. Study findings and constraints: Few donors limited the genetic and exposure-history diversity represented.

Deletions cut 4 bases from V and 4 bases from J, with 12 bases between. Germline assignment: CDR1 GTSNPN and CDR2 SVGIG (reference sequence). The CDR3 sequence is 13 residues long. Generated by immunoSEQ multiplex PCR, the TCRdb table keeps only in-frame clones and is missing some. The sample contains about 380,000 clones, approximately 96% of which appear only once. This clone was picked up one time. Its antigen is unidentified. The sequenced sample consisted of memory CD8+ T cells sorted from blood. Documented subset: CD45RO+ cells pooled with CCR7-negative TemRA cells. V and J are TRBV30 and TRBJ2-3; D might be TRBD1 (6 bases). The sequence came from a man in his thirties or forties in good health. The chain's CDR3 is CAWTSQGPDTQYF. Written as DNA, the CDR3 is TGTGCCTGGACCTCCCAGGGGCCAGATACGCAGTATTTT.